Listed below are T cell receptor beta chains from one sample, sequenced in a study of T cell clones after liver transplantation. The method was immunoSEQ multiplex PCR; TCRdb's version includes in-frame clones alone and lacks a portion of them. The table has around 75,000 clones, less than 90% seen once. Sequenced here: CD4+ T cells from blood, sampled around 50 months after liver transplant. The receptors come from a human patient who received a liver transplant. Some T cells may be transferred from the graft donor. Both conserved end residues are part of each CDR3. Each record gives: V gene, CDR3 protein.

V gene: TRBV5-1; CDR3 protein: CASSARSGEAFF
V gene: TRBV2; CDR3 protein: CASRERVGLGTEAFF
V gene: TRBV7-9; CDR3 protein: CASSHIGGRSGNTIYF
V gene: TRBV7-6; CDR3 protein: CASSLAHREYETQYF
V gene: TRBV20-1; CDR3 protein: CSANQGAEAFF
V gene: TRBV7-9; CDR3 protein: CASTRGLGNEQFF
V gene: TRBV12-5; CDR3 protein: CASGLATARGGYGYTF
V gene: TRBV9; CDR3 protein: CASSAGLADVVQGQFF
V gene: TRBV9; CDR3 protein: CASSDLQGRITEAFF
V gene: TRBV5-1; CDR3 protein: CASSFIERDEQFF
V gene: TRBV9; CDR3 protein: CASSVLTGGNEKLFF
V gene: TRBV18; CDR3 protein: CASSPLGSTSGTLRDTQYF
V gene: TRBV9; CDR3 protein: CASSVTVNSGGTDTQYF
V gene: TRBV14; CDR3 protein: CASSADRNTGELFF
V gene: TRBV15; CDR3 protein: CATSRVRGLGGTDTQYF
V gene: TRBV30; CDR3 protein: CAWMGQGSYPYGYTF
V gene: TRBV15; CDR3 protein: CATSGTGSPLHF
V gene: TRBV7-3; CDR3 protein: CASSLMGLGAGANVLTF
V gene: TRBV7-2; CDR3 protein: CASSFGSSYNEQFF
V gene: TRBV23-1; CDR3 protein: CASGSTGIYEQYF
V gene: TRBV7-3; CDR3 protein: CASSPYTGTDTQYF
V gene: TRBV14; CDR3 protein: CASSQGGLLYEQYF